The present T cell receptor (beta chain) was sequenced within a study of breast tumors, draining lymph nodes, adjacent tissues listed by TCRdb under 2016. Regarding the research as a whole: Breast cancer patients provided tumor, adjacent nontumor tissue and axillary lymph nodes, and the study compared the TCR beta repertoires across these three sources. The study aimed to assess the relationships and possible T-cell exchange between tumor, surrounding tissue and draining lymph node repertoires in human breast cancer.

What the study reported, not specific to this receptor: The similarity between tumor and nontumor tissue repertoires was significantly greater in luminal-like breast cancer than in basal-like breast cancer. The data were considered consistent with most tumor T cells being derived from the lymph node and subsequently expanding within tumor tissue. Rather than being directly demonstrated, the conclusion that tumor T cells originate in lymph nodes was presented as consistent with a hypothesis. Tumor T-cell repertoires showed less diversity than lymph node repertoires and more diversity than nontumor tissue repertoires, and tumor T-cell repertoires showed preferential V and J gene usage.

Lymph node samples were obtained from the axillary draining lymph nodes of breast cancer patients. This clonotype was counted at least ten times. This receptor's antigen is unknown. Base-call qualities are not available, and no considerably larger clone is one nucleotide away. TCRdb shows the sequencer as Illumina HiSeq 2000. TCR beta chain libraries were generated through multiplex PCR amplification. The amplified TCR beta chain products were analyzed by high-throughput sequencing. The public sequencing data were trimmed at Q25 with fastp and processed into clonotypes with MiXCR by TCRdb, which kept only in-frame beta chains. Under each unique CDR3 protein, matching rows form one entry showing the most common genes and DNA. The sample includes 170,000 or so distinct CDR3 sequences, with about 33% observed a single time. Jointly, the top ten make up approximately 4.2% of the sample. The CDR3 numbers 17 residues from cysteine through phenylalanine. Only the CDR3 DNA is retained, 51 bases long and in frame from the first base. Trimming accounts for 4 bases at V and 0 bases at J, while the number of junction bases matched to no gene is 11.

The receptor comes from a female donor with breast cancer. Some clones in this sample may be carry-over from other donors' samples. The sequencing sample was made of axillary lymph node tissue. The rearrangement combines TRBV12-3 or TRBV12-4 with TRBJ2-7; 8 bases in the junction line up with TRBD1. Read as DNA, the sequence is TGTGCCAGCAGTTCGGGTTTTATGGGACAGGCCTCCTACGAGCAGTACTTC. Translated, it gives CASSSGFMGQASYEQYF.